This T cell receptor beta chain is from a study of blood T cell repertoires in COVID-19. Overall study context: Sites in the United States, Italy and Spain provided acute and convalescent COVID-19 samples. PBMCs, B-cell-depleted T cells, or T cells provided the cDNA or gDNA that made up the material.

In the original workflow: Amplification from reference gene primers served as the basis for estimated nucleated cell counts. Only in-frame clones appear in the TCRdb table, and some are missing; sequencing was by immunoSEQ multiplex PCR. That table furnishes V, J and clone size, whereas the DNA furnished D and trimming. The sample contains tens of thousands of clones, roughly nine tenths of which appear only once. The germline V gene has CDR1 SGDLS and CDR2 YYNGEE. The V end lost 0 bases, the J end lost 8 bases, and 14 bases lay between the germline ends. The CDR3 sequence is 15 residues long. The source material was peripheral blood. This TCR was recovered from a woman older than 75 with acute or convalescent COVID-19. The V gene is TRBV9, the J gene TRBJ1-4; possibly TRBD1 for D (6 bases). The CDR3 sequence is CASSVAGGANEKLFF. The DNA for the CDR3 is TGTGCCAGCAGCGTAGCGGGGGGGGCGAACGAAAAACTGTTTTTT.